This T cell receptor (beta chain) was obtained from a study of blood T cell repertoires in COVID-19 (dated by TCRdb to 2018 to 2020). For the wider study: The collaborator samples originated in the United States, Italy and Spain and spanned the acute and convalescent phases of COVID-19. The repertoires were released in a freely available public database meant as a resource for research on the immune response to SARS-CoV-2. Where available, HLA class I and class II types were taken from metadata supplied by the sample provider and were not determined by assay-based typing. The samples were drawn from the first 160 participants of the ongoing ImmuneRACE study and from some 1,300 subjects provided by 6 global collaborators. A de-identified subject ID, COVID-19 status, age in years and sex were almost always included in the sample metadata. The material from the prospective study consisted of cDNA or gDNA derived from T cells, B-cell-depleted T cells, or PBMCs. The dataset comprised deeply sampled blood TCRbeta repertoires from subjects exposed to, actively infected with, or recovered from COVID-19.

Looking up the germline V gene (reference sequence) yields CDR1 GTSNPN and CDR2 SVGIG. The CDR3 covers 17 residues, taking in both the cysteine and the phenylalanine. The only DNA kept is the CDR3, 51 bases in frame from the first base. Trimming costs V 5 bases and J 4 bases, and their ends lie 26 bases apart. Paper-wide results and their limitations: How much clinical and demographic metadata was included differed by source and by participant, and the metadata was provided uncurated.

TCRbeta CDR3 regions were amplified from genomic DNA by means of the immunoSEQ Assay, a bias-controlled multiplex PCR. The authors' analysis ran thus. The number of nucleated cells in each sample was estimated from the amplification of reference gene primers within the assay. To quantify the absolute abundance of each unique TCRbeta CDR3 rearrangement, sequence reads were collapsed and filtered. For each sample, productive Simpson clonality was calculated as the square root of Simpson's diversity index across productive rearrangements. Drawn from immuneACCESS, this table holds only the in-frame rearrangements with V and J called that TCRdb kept. Clones are partly lost; checked studies trace under half to an unresolved V gene and leave the rest unexplained. V and J calls and clone size follow that table, whereas D and trimming were derived from the DNA. A total of more than 95,000 clones appear in this sample, 90% of them only once. Of the sample, about 1.7% falls within the top ten clones.

This clone was counted once. Its specific antigen is unknown. It has no much larger one-base neighbor in the sample; base qualities were not kept. The collaborating institutions used their own protocols to collect whole blood in K2EDTA tubes. For TCRbeta analysis, collaborator samples were shipped as frozen whole blood, as isolated PBMCs, or as DNA extracted from either sample type. The receptor was derived from a man between 60 and 70 years old with acute or convalescent COVID-19. The rearrangement joined TRBV30 to TRBJ1-1, with TRBD1 tentatively as D gene (6 bases match). The sequenced sample consisted of peripheral blood. CDR3 loop: CAWGHRVGSNWGTEAFF. The DNA is as follows: TGTGCCTGGGGACACAGGGTCGGGTCCAATTGGGGCACTGAAGCTTTCTTT.